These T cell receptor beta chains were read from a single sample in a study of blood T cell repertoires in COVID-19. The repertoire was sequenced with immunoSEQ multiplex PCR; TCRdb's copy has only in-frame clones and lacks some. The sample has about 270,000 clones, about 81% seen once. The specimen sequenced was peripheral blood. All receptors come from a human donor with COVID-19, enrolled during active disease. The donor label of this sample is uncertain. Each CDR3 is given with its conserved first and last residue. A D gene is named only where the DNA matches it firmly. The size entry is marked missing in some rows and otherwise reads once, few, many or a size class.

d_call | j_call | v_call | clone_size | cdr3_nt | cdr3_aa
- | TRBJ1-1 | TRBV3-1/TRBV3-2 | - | TGTGCCAGCAGCCAGGAGGCCCAAACTGAAGCTTTCTTT | CASSQEAQTEAFF
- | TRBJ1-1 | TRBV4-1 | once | TGCGCCAGCAGCCCTCGGGGGGAGTGGACTGAAGCTTTCTTT | CASSPRGEWTEAFF
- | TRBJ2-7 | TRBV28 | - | TGTGCCAGCAGTTGGGGGGACAGTTCTAAGGACGAGCAGTACTTC | CASSWGDSSKDEQYF
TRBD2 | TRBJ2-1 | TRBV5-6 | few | TGTGCCAGCAGCTTGGCCGGGGCTAGCGGGAGTATTTACAATGAGCAGTTCTTC | CASSLAGASGSIYNEQFF
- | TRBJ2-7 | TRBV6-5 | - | TGTGCCGGTTCAACAGGGCTCGTATACTACGAGCAGTACTTC | CAGSTGLVYYEQYF
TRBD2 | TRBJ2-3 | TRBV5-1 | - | TGCGCCAGCACCAATTTGGGGGGTCCTGGACTAGCGGGAGGGCCCCGCACAGATACGCAGTATTTT | CASTNLGGPGLAGGPRTDTQYF
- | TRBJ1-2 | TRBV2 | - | TGTGCCAGCAGTGAACTGATCAGCTATGGCTACACCTTC | CASSELISYGYTF
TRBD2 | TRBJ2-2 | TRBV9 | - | TGTGCCAGCAGCGTAGCGTCATCTAGCGGGTCCGGCACCGGGGAGCTGTTTTTT | CASSVASSSGSGTGELFF
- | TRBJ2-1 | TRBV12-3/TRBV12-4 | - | TGTGCCAGCAGTTCCCAGGGATACAATGAGCAGTTCTTC | CASSSQGYNEQFF
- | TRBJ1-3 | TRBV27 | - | TGTGCCAGCAGTTCCCCTAGCGAGTCTGGAAACACCATATATTTT | CASSSPSESGNTIYF
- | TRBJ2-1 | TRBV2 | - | - | CASSPGEVSLFF
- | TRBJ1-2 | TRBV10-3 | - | TGTGCCATCAGTGATGACAGATTCTATGGCTACACCTTC | CAISDDRFYGYTF
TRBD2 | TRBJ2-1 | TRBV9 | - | TGTGCCAGCAGCGTAGCTTCTCTAGCGGGGTCCTACAATGAGCAGTTCTTC | CASSVASLAGSYNEQFF
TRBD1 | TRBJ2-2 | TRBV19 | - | TGTGCCAGTAGTTTCCGGACAGGGGGCAACACCGGGGAGCTGTTTTTT | CASSFRTGGNTGELFF
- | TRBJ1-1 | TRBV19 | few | TGTGCCAGTAGTATACCAGGGTCGGCTGAAGCTTTCTTT | CASSIPGSAEAFF
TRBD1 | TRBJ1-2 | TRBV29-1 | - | TGCAGCGTTACTGACAGGGAAAAACCTAACTATGGCTACACCTTC | CSVTDREKPNYGYTF
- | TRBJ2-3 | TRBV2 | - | TGTGCCAGCAGTGGGAGGGATACGCAGTATTTT | CASSGRDTQYF
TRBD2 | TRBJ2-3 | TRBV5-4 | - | TGTGCCAGCAGGGCCGGGACTAGCGGCACAGATACGCAGTATTTT | CASRAGTSGTDTQYF
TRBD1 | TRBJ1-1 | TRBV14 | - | TGTGCCAGCAGCATCCGCGGACAGGGGAAGAACACTGAAGCTTTCTTT | CASSIRGQGKNTEAFF
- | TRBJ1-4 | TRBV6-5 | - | TGTGCCAGCAGTTTACCAGGGGCAGGTGAAAAACTGTTTTTT | CASSLPGAGEKLFF
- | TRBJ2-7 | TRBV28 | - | TGTGCCAGCAGTGCGATCTACGAGCAGTACTTC | CASSAIYEQYF
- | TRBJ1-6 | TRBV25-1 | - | TGTGCCAGCAGTGTCCGTCAGGGATCGGATTCACCCCTCCACTTT | CASSVRQGSDSPLHF
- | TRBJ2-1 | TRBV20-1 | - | TGCAGTGCTAGTGGGGACTCGTATGAGCAGTTCTTC | CSASGDSYEQFF
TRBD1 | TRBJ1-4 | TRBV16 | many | TGTGCCAGCAGCCTAAATCCGCGGGACAGGCGAAAACTGTTTTTT | CASSLNPRDRRKLFF
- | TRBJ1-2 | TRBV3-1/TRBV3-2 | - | TGTGCCAGCAGCCAAAGAATTCTATCGGGGAGAGGGATTAACTATGGCTACACCTTC | CASSQRILSGRGINYGYTF
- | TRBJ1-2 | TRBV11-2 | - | TGTGCCAGCAGCTTAGGAGGCGGAGACTATGGCTACACCTTC | CASSLGGGDYGYTF
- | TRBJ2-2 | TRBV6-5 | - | TGTGCCAGCAGCAGACAGCCCTCGGGCGGGGAGCTGTTTTTT | CASSRQPSGGELFF
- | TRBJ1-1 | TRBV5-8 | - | TGTGCCAGCAAACCCAGGACGGGGATGAACACTGAAGCTTTCTTT | CASKPRTGMNTEAFF